This T cell receptor (beta chain) was captured in a study of T-cell memory formation after mild COVID-19. General observations from the study: Still unconfirmed is whether the second-wave clones peaking on day 37 recognized SARS-CoV-2. Within pre-infection memory, some responding clones were found, suggesting cross-reactive memory joined.

V shed 0 bases, J shed 2 bases, and the junction held 16 bases outside the gene matches. CDR1 is SGHTA and CDR2 is FQGNSA in the germline V gene. The CDR3 totals 19 residues. There are a few counts of this clonotype. Its specificity is not known. One entry per CDR3 protein results from TCRdb running MiXCR on the 5' RACE reads. Of roughly 480,000 distinct CDR3 sequences detected, roughly 23% appear once; the ten largest clones hold around 12%. The sequence came from an adult woman who had mild COVID-19 (a few samples of this study predate the infection). Cell type and time point are not known. V gene TRBV7-2 combines with J gene TRBJ2-7, with 7 positions matching TRBD1. Sequencing input: PBMCs or a T cell subset sorted from them (not recorded which). The chain's CDR3 is CASSLARLTGHSLPYEQYF. The CDR3 DNA sequence: TGTGCCAGCAGCTTAGCGCGGTTGACAGGGCATAGTCTACCCTACGAGCAGTACTTC.